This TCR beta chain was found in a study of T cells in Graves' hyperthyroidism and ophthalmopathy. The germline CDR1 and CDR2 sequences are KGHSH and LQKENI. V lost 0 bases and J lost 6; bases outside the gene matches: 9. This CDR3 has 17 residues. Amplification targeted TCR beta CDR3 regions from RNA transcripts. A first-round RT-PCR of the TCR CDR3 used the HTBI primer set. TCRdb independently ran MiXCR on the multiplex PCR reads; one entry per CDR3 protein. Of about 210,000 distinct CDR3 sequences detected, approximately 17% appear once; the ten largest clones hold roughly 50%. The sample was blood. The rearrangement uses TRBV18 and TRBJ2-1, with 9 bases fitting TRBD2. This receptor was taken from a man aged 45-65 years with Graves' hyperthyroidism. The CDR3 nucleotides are TGTGCCAGCTCACCACCAGGTGGAATAGCGGGAGTCAATGAGCAGTTCTTC. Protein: CASSPPGGIAGVNEQFF.